This is a list of T cell receptor beta chains from one sample in a study of CD8+ T cells in alopecia areata. Sequencing was performed with immunoSEQ multiplex PCR; in TCRdb, only in-frame clones are kept and a portion is missing. The sample contains about 160,000 clones, under 70% of which appear only once. The sample consisted of CD4+ T cells sorted from blood, taken at week 4, from a patient treated with tofacitinib. Source of these receptors: a human donor with alopecia areata. CDR3s leave out the opening cysteine and the closing phenylalanine or tryptophan. The D gene is left open where the match is weak.

v_gene	j_gene	d_gene	CDR3aa
TRBV19	TRBJ1-1	.	ASSIRQGTNTEAF
TRBV5-6	TRBJ2-5	.	ASSLAGQGLETQY
TRBV27	TRBJ2-3	TRBD2	ASSLGRGGTDTQY
TRBV4-3	TRBJ1-6	TRBD1	ASSQEGTGDSPLH
TRBV2	TRBJ1-2	.	ASRSLSYYGYT
TRBV29-1	TRBJ2-7	TRBD2	SARTSGGPSSYEQY
TRBV7-9	TRBJ2-5	TRBD2	ASSSLTSGDQETQY
TRBV30	TRBJ2-7	.	AWTPGWGEQY
TRBV6-5	TRBJ2-3	TRBD1	ASRTGTESPDTQY
TRBV30	TRBJ1-3	.	AWSVNGRNTIY
TRBV4-3	TRBJ1-2	.	ASSPDASSYGYT
TRBV4-1	TRBJ2-7	TRBD2	ASSLSGGQSYEQY
TRBV29-1	TRBJ2-5	.	SVPQEGGETQY
TRBV2	TRBJ2-5	.	ASSRDLETQY
TRBV5-1	TRBJ2-1	.	ASSSGYNEQF
TRBV29-1	TRBJ2-3	TRBD1	SAASRGPADTQY
TRBV6-1	TRBJ2-7	.	ASSELADSYEQY
TRBV30	TRBJ2-7	TRBD1	AWDRDSYEQY
TRBV30	TRBJ1-5	.	AWSKVGNQPQH
TRBV10-3	TRBJ1-2	TRBD1	AISLQGAPDYGYT
TRBV11-2	TRBJ1-5	.	ASSLGPDQPQH
TRBV18	TRBJ1-2	TRBD1	ASSPWTGAYGYT